The next 13 T cell receptor beta chains were all read from a single sample in a study of T cells in Graves' hyperthyroidism and ophthalmopathy. TCR beta CDR3 regions were amplified from RNA transcripts. The HTBI primer set was used in a first-round RT-PCR of the TCR CDR3. MiXCR was run by TCRdb on the multiplex PCR reads, yielding one entry per CDR3 protein. Of 90,000 to 120,000 distinct CDR3 sequences listed, roughly 15% are singletons. Sequencing used blood. These receptors all stem from a woman between 50 and 59 years old with Graves' hyperthyroidism.

The V call is TRBV28, the J call TRBJ2-6; the D gene is possibly TRBD1 (5 bases). This CDR3 is built from 17 residues. Germline V CDR1 and CDR2: MDHEN, SYDVKM. V lost 4 bases to trimming and J lost 4 bases, with 17 bases between them. CDR3 in amino acids: CASSSSTQGPGANVLTF. The CDR3 DNA reads TGTGCCAGCAGTTCCTCCACGCAGGGTCCCGGGGCCAACGTCCTGACTTTC. Complete variable domain (other parts from reference TRBV28 and TRBJ2-6): DVKVTQSSRYLVKRTGEKVFLECVQDMDHENMFWYRQDPGLGLRLIYFSYDVKMKEKGDIPEGYSVSREKKERFSLILESASTNQTSMYLCASSSSTQGPGANVLTFGAGSRLTVL.

This clonotype was picked up many times. The chain links TRBV2 to TRBJ2-3, with a possible D match to TRBD2 (5 bases). The germline CDR1 and CDR2 sequences are SNHLY and FYNNEI. The CDR3 is made up of 12 amino acids. V was cut by 6 bases and J by 1 base, with 5 bases left in between. The CDR3 DNA is TGTGCCAGCAGCGGGGGCACAGATACGCAGTATTTT. It yields the protein CASSGGTDTQYF. Full variable domain (outside the CDR3, taken from reference TRBV2 and TRBJ2-3): EPEVTQTPSHQVTQMGQEVILRCVPISNHLYFYWYRQILGQKVEFLVSFYNNEISEKSEIFDDQFSVERPDGSNFTLKIRSTKLEDSAMYFCASSGGTDTQYFGPGTRLTVL.

This clonotype was found many times. The genes are TRBV18 and TRBJ2-1, with a possible D match to TRBD2 (6 bases). Germline values: CDR1 KGHSH, CDR2 LQKENI. The V end was cut by 3 bases, the J end by 0 bases, with 12 bases between. This CDR3 region has 16 residues. The CDR3 nucleotides are TGTGCCAGCTCACCGCGGGACTTCTCCTCCTACAATGAGCAGTTCTTC. Protein product: CASSPRDFSSYNEQFF.

This clonotype was seen many times. The V call is TRBV20-1, the J call TRBJ2-1; 12 positions match TRBD1. The CDR3 has 15 amino acids. Germline V lookup: CDR1 DFQATT, CDR2 SNEGSKA (reference sequence). V shed 3 bases, J shed 6 bases, and the junction held 6 bases outside the gene matches. CDR3 DNA sequence: TGCAGTGCTAGGGACCCGGGACAGGGGGCCAATGAGCAGTTCTTC. Amino acid sequence: CSARDPGQGANEQFF.

This clonotype has more than one count but fewer than ten. This sequence joins TRBV20-1 and TRBJ2-1; 12 bases are shared with TRBD2. With 6 bases clipped from V and 1 base from J, the junction kept 10 bases outside the gene matches. CDR3 length: 17 amino acids. Per germline, CDR1 DFQATT and CDR2 SNEGSKA (reference sequence). CDR3 nucleotides: TGCAGTGCCCAGGGCCCTAGCGGGAGGGGTTCCTACAATGAGCAGTTCTTC. Its translation is CSAQGPSGRGSYNEQFF.

The table lists this clonotype with many counts. One end of the junction does not line up with germline, which may come from a read error. This chain connects TRBV20-1 to TRBJ2-1; no reliable D call. CDR3 length: 11 amino acids. Germline V gene data show CDR1 as DFQATT and CDR2 as SNEGSKA (reference sequence). CDR3 in amino acids: CSAGETNEQFF. In nucleotides, the CDR3 is TGCAGTGCTGGAGAAACCAATGAGCAGTTCTTC.

This clonotype was seen at least ten times. The chain combines TRBV28 with TRBJ1-5; 8 nucleotides align to TRBD1. There are 13 residues in the CDR3. V shed 6 bases, J shed 7 bases, and the junction held 5 bases outside the gene matches. Looked up from germline, CDR1 is MDHEN and CDR2 is SYDVKM. This CDR3 reads CASRTGGGQPQHF. CDR3 DNA sequence: TGTGCCAGCAGAACAGGGGGAGGACAGCCCCAGCATTTT.

This clonotype occurred many times. The V gene is TRBV7-2, the J gene TRBJ1-4; D is ambiguous. This CDR3 contains 15 residues. V gave up 2 bases and J gave up 0 bases, with 7 bases separating them. From germline, CDR1 is SGHTA and CDR2 FQGNSA. Here the CDR3 DNA reads TGTGCCAGCAGCTTAAACGGAGCAACTAATGAAAAACTGTTTTTT. Protein product: CASSLNGATNEKLFF.

This clonotype occurred many times. V gene TRBV6-2 or TRBV6-3 combines with J gene TRBJ2-1; 12 bases line up with TRBD2. The CDR3 runs 13 residues. The V gene's germline CDR1 is MNHEY and CDR2 SVGEGT. The junction had 4 bases not matched to a gene; V was cut back by 6 bases and J by 10 bases. CDR3 in amino acids: CASRLGTSGEQFF. The CDR3, as DNA: TGTGCCAGCAGATTGGGGACTAGCGGGGAGCAGTTCTTC.

This clonotype was counted ten times or more. The V gene is TRBV19, the J gene TRBJ2-7, with 9 bases fitting TRBD1. Trimming at V came to 6 bases and at J to 6 bases, leaving 6 bases not matched to a gene. The CDR3 has 13 residues. CDR1 and CDR2 from the germline V gene are LNHDA and SQIVND (reference sequence). The CDR3 sequence is CASSSDRGGEQYF. CDR3 sequence (DNA): TGTGCCAGTAGCTCGGACAGGGGCGGCGAGCAGTACTTC. Drawing the rest from reference TRBV19 and TRBJ2-7, the complete variable domain is DGGITQSPKYLFRKEGQNVTLSCEQNLNHDAMYWYRQDPGQGLRLIYYSQIVNDFQKGDIAEGYSVSREKKESFPLTVTSAQKNPTAFYLCASSSDRGGEQYFGPGTRLTVT.

This chain links TRBV7-2 with TRBJ2-7; TRBD2 agrees at 8 bases. Trimming cost V 1 base and J 3 bases; bases outside gene matches: 5. Germline CDR1 and CDR2: SGHTA and FQGNSA. The CDR3 runs 15 residues. CDR3 amino acids: CASSLDGSGDYEQYF. CDR3 nucleotide sequence: TGTGCCAGCAGCTTAGATGGTAGCGGGGACTACGAGCAGTACTTC.

The rearrangement joins TRBV27 to TRBJ2-7; tentatively, D is TRBD2 (5 bases). Judging by the DNA end, TRBJ2-1 fits better; the J call may be wrong. CDR1 MNHEY and CDR2 SMNVEV come from the germline V gene (reference sequence). CDR3 length: 13 residues. Here the CDR3 DNA reads TGTGCCAGCAGTCCGGGGAGCTCCTACGAGCAGTTCTTC. Its protein is CASSPGSSYEQFF.

Ten or more counts support this clonotype. The CDR3 protein is CASGLPNGQGEGANTEAFF. The CDR3 DNA sequence: TGTGCTAGTGGTTTGCCAAATGGGCAGGGGGAGGGCGCGAACACTGAAGCTTTCTTT. This chain connects TRBV12-5 to TRBJ1-1; 7 nucleotides line up with TRBD1. This CDR3 has 19 residues. CDR1 and CDR2 from the germline V gene are LGHNT and FRNRAP. With 2 bases clipped from V and 1 base from J, the junction kept 16 bases outside the gene matches.